The 31 T cell receptor beta chains reported below all come from one sample, sequenced in a study of T-cell reconstitution after alpha-beta-depleted transplantation in children. Preparation of the TCRbeta library used unique molecular identifiers. TCRdb itself ran the PCR reads through MiXCR, one entry per CDR3 protein. Of over 150,000 distinct CDR3 sequences detected, more than 14% appear once; the ten largest clones hold roughly 13%. The sample here was PBMCs from the stem cell graft donor, taken from the stem cell graft. These receptors came from a human donor who donated a stem cell graft to a child with acute lymphoblastic leukemia.

This clonotype was detected ten times or more. This chain uses TRBV27 with TRBJ1-1; the D is unclear. The V gene's germline CDR1 is MNHEY and CDR2 SMNVEV (reference sequence). There are 13 residues in the CDR3. The V end was cut by 4 bases, the J end by 0 bases, with 6 bases between. DNA of the CDR3: TGTGCCAGCAGTTCCGGAGTGAACACTGAAGCTTTCTTT. It translates to CASSSGVNTEAFF.

The DNA for the CDR3 is TGTGCCAGCAGCTTAGTGGTCCCACCGGCAGATACGCAGTATTTT. It is translated as CASSLVVPPADTQYF. The V and J genes are TRBV11-2 and TRBJ2-3, with no clear D. V was shortened by 1 base and J by 4 bases, with 12 bases between the two germline ends. The CDR3 covers 15 residues. CDR1 is SGHAT and CDR2 is FQNNGV in the germline V gene.

This clonotype was seen ten or more times. The V and J genes are TRBV12-3 or TRBV12-4 and TRBJ2-1, with 8 bases aligning to TRBD2. Unmatched junction bases numbered 6, after V lost 7 bases and J lost 7 bases. The CDR3 consists of 13 residues. Written as DNA, the CDR3 is TGTGCCAGCACGGGAGGGCCGCGAAATGAGCAGTTCTTC. This codes for CASTGGPRNEQFF.

Regarding this clonotype: Just one base apart from a much larger clone, this may be a read error. The V call is TRBV11-2, the J call TRBJ2-5, with 7 positions matching TRBD1. Germline CDR1 SGHAT, CDR2 FQNNGV. The CDR3 extends over 16 amino acids. In DNA form, the CDR3 reads TGTGCCACCAGCCGCGAGTCGGGACAGTTTTTAGAGACCCAGTACTTC. It specifies CATSRESGQFLETQYF.

This clonotype was counted ten times or more. The chain joins TRBV10-3 to TRBJ2-3; D remains unclear. The V gene's germline CDR1 is ENHRY and CDR2 SYGVKD. Trimming took 0 bases from V and 6 from J, leaving 10 bases between them. CDR3 length: 14 residues. The CDR3 protein is CAISESEAGDTQYF. CDR3 coding DNA: TGTGCCATCAGTGAGTCCGAGGCCGGGGATACGCAGTATTTT.

This clonotype was counted ten times or more. The chain is built from TRBV5-4 and TRBJ2-1, with 9 bases that match TRBD1. Trimming removed 4 bases from V and 5 bases from J; junction bases left unmatched: 7. The CDR3 consists of 15 residues. Germline CDR1 is SGHNT and CDR2 is YYREEE (reference sequence). CDR3 protein: CASSPRDRVNNEQFF. The DNA of the CDR3 is TGTGCCAGCAGCCCCCGGGACAGGGTGAACAATGAGCAGTTCTTC.

This chain links TRBV12-3 or TRBV12-4 with TRBJ2-7; the match to TRBD2 covers 7 bases. The CDR3 runs 17 residues. The trim removed 6 bases at V and 0 bases at J, leaving 14 bases unmatched. The CDR3 sequence is CASSSRGWGGSSYEQYF. CDR3 coding DNA: TGTGCCAGCAGCTCCCGGGGTTGGGGCGGGAGCTCCTACGAGCAGTACTTC.

This clonotype was picked up a small number of times. At one boundary the junction diverges from the germline segment, which might be a read error. This chain joins TRBV2 and TRBJ1-2; 9 positions agree with TRBD1. Looked up from germline, CDR1 is SNHLY and CDR2 is FYNNEI. The CDR3 length is 14 residues. The CDR3 protein is CASSGAGTGTRSIF. CDR3 in DNA: TGTGCCAGCAGTGGAGCCGGGACAGGGACTCGGTCCATCTTC.

This clonotype was counted many times. The rearrangement uses TRBV28 and TRBJ2-4, with 8 bases fitting TRBD2. In germline, CDR1 is MDHEN, CDR2 SYDVKM. This CDR3 comprises 16 residues. Germline trimming cut 6 bases from V and 1 base from J; bases unmatched to any gene: 8. The CDR3 is CASRSLAGLAKNIQYF. CDR3 nucleotide sequence: TGTGCCAGCAGGTCTCTAGCGGGTCTGGCCAAAAACATTCAGTACTTC.

This clonotype was observed a handful of times. This chain links TRBV7-2 with TRBJ2-7; the D gene is possibly TRBD2 (5 bases). The CDR3 runs to 16 residues. V gave up 1 base and J gave up 7 bases, with 20 bases separating them. Germline values: CDR1 SGHTA, CDR2 FQGNSA. CDR3 residues: CASSLGYHFPTGEQYF. The CDR3, as DNA: TGTGCCAGCAGCTTAGGATACCACTTCCCTACGGGGGAGCAGTACTTC.

The chain employs TRBV5-1 and TRBJ2-3; tentative D call: TRBD1 (5 bases). Looked up from germline, CDR1 is SGHRS and CDR2 is YFSETQ. This CDR3 contains 16 residues. The germline V and J ends were trimmed by 4 bases and 2 bases, with 17 bases remaining between them. CDR3 coding DNA: TGCGCCAGCAGCCATGTTCAGGGAAGTAACACAGATACGCAGTATTTT. The encoded protein is CASSHVQGSNTDTQYF.

V is TRBV6-1 and J is TRBJ2-1; D possibly uses TRBD1 or TRBD2 (7 bases each). V gave up 8 bases and J gave up 4 bases, with 12 bases separating them. The CDR3 runs to 13 residues. Per germline, CDR1 MNHNS and CDR2 SASEGT. The CDR3 coding sequence is TGTGCCAGCCCCCAGGGGGGGTACAATGAGCAGTTCTTC. This translates into CASPQGGYNEQFF.

This clonotype was seen at least ten times. This sequence joins TRBV5-1 and TRBJ2-2; 10 nucleotides match TRBD1. Germline loops: CDR1 SGHRS, CDR2 YFSETQ. V was clipped by 3 bases and J by 4 bases; unmatched bases: 0. This CDR3 comprises 14 residues. The CDR3 loop reads CASSWDRGTGELFF. Here the CDR3 DNA reads TGCGCCAGCAGCTGGGACAGGGGCACCGGGGAGCTGTTTTTT.

This clonotype showed up many times. The chain combines TRBV5-1 with TRBJ2-1; D is unclear. The ends were cut back, 0 bases at V and 0 bases at J, with 10 bases in the middle. Germline loops: CDR1 SGHRS, CDR2 YFSETQ. The CDR3 has 16 amino acids. CDR3 in DNA: TGCGCCAGCAGCTTGGGGCCGGCAGACTCCTACAATGAGCAGTTCTTC. Residues: CASSLGPADSYNEQFF.

Remarks on this clonotype: A read error may explain this, as a much larger clone is one base away. This rearrangement joins TRBV25-1 to TRBJ2-7; D remains ambiguous. The germline V gene encodes CDR1 MGHDK and CDR2 SYGVNS. V was cut by 6 bases and J by 2 bases, with 14 bases left in between. This CDR3 has 14 amino acids. The CDR3 nucleotides read TGTGCCAGCAGGAGTAACATCCCCCCCTACGAGCAGTACTTC. As protein: CASRSNIPPYEQYF.

The sample holds many counts of this clonotype. The chain is built from TRBV9 and TRBJ2-1, with TRBD2 matching 10 bases. Germline trimming cut 4 bases from V and 12 bases from J; bases unmatched to any gene: 16. Germline values: CDR1 SGDLS, CDR2 YYNGEE. CDR3 length: 16 residues. The CDR3: CASSRGTSANTIGQFF. The CDR3, as DNA: TGTGCCAGCAGCAGGGGGACTAGCGCAAACACCATCGGGCAGTTCTTC.

This clonotype was seen ten or more times. A junction boundary mismatches the germline segment, possibly from a read error. This chain connects TRBV5-1 to TRBJ2-7, with 11 bases lining up with TRBD1. This CDR3 contains 15 residues. CDR1 and CDR2 from the germline V gene are SGHRS and YFSETQ. CDR3 bases: TGCGCCAGCCGCTTCCGGACAGGGGGCAGCTACGAGCAGTACTTC. Its translation: CASRFRTGGSYEQYF.

This clonotype was recorded many times. V is TRBV11-2 and J is TRBJ2-3; TRBD1 might be the D (7 bases). The V gene's germline CDR1 is SGHAT and CDR2 FQNNGV. V was clipped by 7 bases and J by 0 bases, with 26 bases between them. CDR3 length equals 19 residues. The CDR3 nucleotides read TGTGCCAGCACAGGGGGTGGAGATTTTGCGGGGACTAGCACAGATACGCAGTATTTT. This codes for CASTGGGDFAGTSTDTQYF.

Notes on this clonotype: A much larger clonotype is one base distant, so this may be a read error. The V gene is TRBV5-6, the J gene TRBJ1-1; no definite D call. The CDR3 spans 12 residues. V lost 7 bases, J lost 3 bases, and 10 bases lay in between. The germline CDR1 and CDR2 sequences are SGHDT and YYEEEE. The CDR3 region is CASRQWDTEAFF. For the CDR3, the DNA is TGTGCCAGCCGCCAATGGGACACTGAAGCTTTCTTT. Filled out from reference TRBV5-6 and TRBJ1-1, the complete variable domain reads DAGVTQSPTHLIKTRGQQVTLRCSPKSGHDTVSWYQQALGQGPQFIFQYYEEEERQRGNFPDRFSGHQFPNYSSELNVNALLLGDSALYLCASRQWDTEAFFGQGTRLTVV.

The gene calls are TRBV7-2 and TRBJ2-7, with TRBD1 as a possible D gene (6 bases). Germline V CDR1 and CDR2: SGHTA, FQGNSA. This CDR3 has 13 amino acids. Trimming shortened V by 5 bases and J by 3 bases, and 11 bases separated the two germline ends. For the CDR3, the DNA is TGTGCCAGCAGCGGGGGACACTTCTACGAGCAGTACTTC. Its protein is CASSGGHFYEQYF.

This clonotype occurred a few times. The V gene is TRBV12-3 or TRBV12-4, the J gene TRBJ1-5, with TRBD1 identical over 10 bases. J gave up 3 bases and V 3 bases, and 2 bases lay outside the gene matches. The CDR3 totals 15 residues. The CDR3 is CASSFGTGDNQPQHF. The CDR3 nucleotides read TGTGCCAGCAGTTTTGGGACAGGGGACAATCAGCCCCAGCATTTT.

The chain links TRBV7-8 to TRBJ2-1; 12 bases are shared with TRBD2. Germline V gene data show CDR1 as SGHVS and CDR2 as FQNEAQ. There are 15 residues in the CDR3. V gave up 5 bases and J gave up 4 bases; unmatched junction bases: 3. The CDR3 sequence: CASSETSGGYNEQFF. The CDR3 DNA reads as TGTGCCAGCAGCGAGACTAGCGGGGGTTACAATGAGCAGTTCTTC. Together with reference TRBV7-8 and TRBJ2-1, the CDR3 gives the full variable domain: GAGVSQSPRYKVAKRGQDVALRCDPISGHVSLFWYQQALGQGPEFLTYFQNEAQLDKSGLPSDRFFAERPEGSVSTLKIQRTQQEDSAVYLCASSETSGGYNEQFFGPGTRLTVL.

This clonotype was recorded at least ten times. The chain is built from TRBV5-1 and TRBJ2-2, with D maybe TRBD1 (5 bases). CDR1 and CDR2 from the germline V gene are SGHRS and YFSETQ. The CDR3 extends over 15 amino acids. Trimming removed 1 base at V and 4 bases at J, with 11 bases between. The CDR3 loop is CASSLFPGPTGELFF. The CDR3 coding sequence is TGCGCCAGCAGCTTGTTTCCAGGGCCCACCGGGGAGCTGTTTTTT.

In this sample, this clonotype turned up many times. This chain links TRBV12-3 or TRBV12-4 with TRBJ2-7; 8 nucleotides agree with TRBD2. The ends lost 4 bases at V and 9 bases at J; junction bases unmatched: 5. There are 12 residues in the CDR3. CDR3 sequence: CASSSRTSTQYF. The CDR3, as DNA: TGTGCCAGCAGTTCTCGGACTAGCACGCAGTACTTC.

This clonotype was observed at least ten times. This sequence joins TRBV5-1 and TRBJ2-1; D uncertain. The ends were cut back, 5 bases at V and 4 bases at J, with 13 bases in the middle. The CDR3 extends over 14 amino acids. Per germline, CDR1 SGHRS and CDR2 YFSETQ. CDR3 residues: CASRSAGIYNEQFF. The CDR3 nucleotides read TGCGCCAGCAGATCAGCCGGTATATACAATGAGCAGTTCTTC.

This clonotype was seen many times. The chain couples TRBV7-7 to TRBJ2-5; TRBD1 matches at 8 bases. Germline CDR1 SSHAT, CDR2 FNYEAQ (reference sequence). This CDR3 has 14 amino acids. Germline trimming cut 3 bases from V and 7 bases from J; bases unmatched to any gene: 7. CDR3 residues: CASSLDRAEGTQYF. CDR3 DNA: TGTGCCAGCAGCTTGGACAGGGCTGAAGGGACCCAGTACTTC.

For this clonotype: This CDR3 fails to terminate in the conserved phenylalanine or tryptophan, so it likely reflects a read error. V and J are TRBV6-1 and TRBJ1-1; D not resolved. V shed 5 bases and J shed 1 base, with 11 bases lying between them. Germline CDR1 reads MNHNS; CDR2 reads SASEGT. The CDR3 is 14 residues long. This chain's CDR3 is CASSTRRENTEAFS. CDR3 sequence (DNA): TGTGCCAGCAGTACACGGAGAGAGAACACTGAAGCTTTCTCT.

This clonotype was picked up many times. The V gene is TRBV12-3 or TRBV12-4, the J gene TRBJ2-1, with D tentatively TRBD2 (6 bases). There are 15 residues in the CDR3. Trimming took 1 base from V and 3 from J, leaving 10 bases between them. CDR3: CASSLVLAIYNEQFF. In DNA form, the CDR3 reads TGTGCCAGCAGTTTAGTACTAGCCATCTACAATGAGCAGTTCTTC.

This clonotype has ten or more counts. V is TRBV10-3 and J is TRBJ2-7; 11 bases match TRBD2. CDR1 and CDR2 from the germline V gene are ENHRY and SYGVKD. The length of the CDR3 is 17 residues. J gave up 4 bases and V 0 bases, and 8 bases lay outside the gene matches. Here the CDR3 DNA reads TGTGCCATCAGTGAGTCAGGCCCCGGGACTAGCGGATACGAGCAGTACTTC. As protein: CAISESGPGTSGYEQYF.

This clonotype has more than one count but fewer than ten. The chain carries TRBV2 and TRBJ1-1; unclear D gene. The germline V gene has CDR1 SNHLY and CDR2 FYNNEI. The CDR3 sequence is 12 residues long. The V end was cut by 8 bases, the J end by 3 bases, with 10 bases between. In DNA, the CDR3 is TGTGCCAGCCGGGAACCGGACACTGAAGCTTTCTTT. Translating it yields CASREPDTEAFF. The full variable domain, in which reference TRBV2 and TRBJ1-1 provide the parts outside the CDR3, is EPEVTQTPSHQVTQMGQEVILRCVPISNHLYFYWYRQILGQKVEFLVSFYNNEISEKSEIFDDQFSVERPDGSNFTLKIRSTKLEDSAMYFCASREPDTEAFFGQGTRLTVV.

In this sample, this clonotype turned up many times. The chain uses TRBV6-1 and TRBJ1-1; 9 bases match TRBD1. V trimming: 6 bases; J trimming: 3 bases; junction bases outside the gene matches: 5. Germline values: CDR1 MNHNS, CDR2 SASEGT. This CDR3 comprises 14 residues. CDR3 DNA: TGTGCCAGCAGGTGGACAGGGGCCGACACTGAAGCTTTCTTT. Its translation is CASRWTGADTEAFF.